This T cell receptor beta chain was retrieved from a study of T cell clonotyping in hematopoietic cell transplantation. Only in-frame clones appear in the TCRdb table, and some are missing; sequencing was by immunoSEQ multiplex PCR. The sample lists about 4,400 clones; just under 70% were seen once. The CDR3 covers 18 residues. CDR1 SGHVS and CDR2 FQNEAQ come from the germline V gene. Trimming took 0 bases from V and 1 from J; bases not matched to a gene: 8. This specimen consisted of PBMCs, obtained 100 days after allogeneic stem cell transplant. The V and J genes are TRBV7-8 and TRBJ2-7; 11 bases fit TRBD2. The receptor was derived from a male patient between 55 and 70 years old who had an allogeneic stem cell transplant, so the T cells may come from the graft donor. Some clones in this sample may be carry-over from other donors' samples. The CDR3 DNA reads as TGTGCCAGCAGCTTAGCGAGGAGACTAGCGGGGAGATCCTACGAGCAGTACTTC. Translation gives CASSLARRLAGRSYEQYF.